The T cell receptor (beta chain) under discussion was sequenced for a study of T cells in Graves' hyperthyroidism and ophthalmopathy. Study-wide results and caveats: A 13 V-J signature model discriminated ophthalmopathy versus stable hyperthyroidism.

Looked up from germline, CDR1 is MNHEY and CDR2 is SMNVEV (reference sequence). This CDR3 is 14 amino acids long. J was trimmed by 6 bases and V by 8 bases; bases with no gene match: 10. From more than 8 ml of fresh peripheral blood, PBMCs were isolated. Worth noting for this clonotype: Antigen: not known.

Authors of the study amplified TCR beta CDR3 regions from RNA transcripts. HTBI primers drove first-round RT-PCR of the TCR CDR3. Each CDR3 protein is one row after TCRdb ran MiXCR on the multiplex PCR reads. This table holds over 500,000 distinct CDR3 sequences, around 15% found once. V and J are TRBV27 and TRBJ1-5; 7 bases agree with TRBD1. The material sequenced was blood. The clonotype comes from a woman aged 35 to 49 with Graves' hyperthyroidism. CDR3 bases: TGTGCCAGCTCCACCGGACAGGTTGGTCAGCCCCAGCATTTT. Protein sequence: CASSTGQVGQPQHF.